This TCR beta chain was documented in a study of cytomegalovirus exposure and HLA in healthy donors. Study context: The roughly 130 validation repertoires used the same platform as the roughly 610 first-cohort repertoires, a later analysis reported. Whole-study results and caveats: Rarity characterized most TCR sequences, yet some public TCRs appeared in many donors.

This CDR3 spans 15 amino acids. The ends lost 3 bases at V and 3 bases at J; junction bases unmatched: 8. Per germline, CDR1 SGHRS and CDR2 YFSETQ. There are a few counts of this clone. As yet, its antigen is unknown. Assay: immunoSEQ multiplex PCR; the TCRdb copy retains only in-frame clones and omits some. The table has about 180,000 clones, about 85% seen once. Separate from the roughly 720-subject first cohort was the roughly 130-subject validation cohort, to which the donors belonged. The clonotype originates from a young man in good health and CMV-seropositive. Specimen: PBMCs. This rearrangement joins TRBV5-1 to TRBJ2-7; 8 bases agree with TRBD2. CDR3 DNA: TGCGCCAGCAGCTCCGGGACTAGTTATCACTACGAGCAGTACTTC. Amino acids: CASSSGTSYHYEQYF.